This TCR beta chain emerged from a study of blood T cell repertoires in COVID-19. The germline V gene encodes CDR1 SGHTA and CDR2 FQGNSA. Deletions cut 2 bases from V and 5 bases from J, with 12 bases between. The CDR3 runs 14 residues. In the study's own analysis: Amplification of reference gene primers provided the estimated nucleated cell counts. Measured with immunoSEQ multiplex PCR; TCRdb has only the in-frame clones, and not every one. V and J calls and clone size are copied from that table; D and trimming were computed from the DNA. The data contain 150,000 to 200,000 clones, around 76% of them singletons. Individuals drawn from under 30 US areas were roughly 18 to 100 years old.

This clonotype originated in a woman aged 50 to 65 with acute COVID-19. Sequenced material: PBMCs or T cells enriched from blood (not recorded which). The chain has TRBV7-2 and TRBJ2-5; possible D gene TRBD1, 6 bases. CDR3 sequence reads: CASSLLGGQETQYF. The CDR3 DNA is TGTGCCAGCAGCTTATTAGGGGGTCAGGAGACCCAGTACTTC.